The following is a TCR beta chain sequence with its context. The antigen remains unidentified. This specimen comes from a study of shared clonotypes between healthy human individuals. On the study more broadly: CD4 naive and CD4 memory each took three plates per donor, while CD8 naive took two and CD8 memory one. Study conclusions and caveats: For naive CD4 cells, 4.5% to 6.5% of clonotypes were shared across a handful of donors.

The CDR3 loop spans 15 amino acids. Trimming left V 5 bases short and J 1 base short, with 14 bases between. Germline-derived CDR1 and CDR2 are SNHLY and FYNNEI. Splitting of each subset's genomic DNA was done evenly across several immunoSEQ plates. Some clones are missing from TCRdb's copy, which holds only in-frame ones; the method was immunoSEQ multiplex PCR. The data hold 1 million to 1.3 million clones, with around three quarters observed a single time. This chain connects TRBV2 to TRBJ2-5; D tentatively reads TRBD1 or TRBD2 (5 bases each). The source is a man between 18 and 29 years old in good health. Some clones in this sample may be carry-over from other donors' samples. Sequencing input: memory CD4+ T cells from PBMCs. This sample's subset: CD45RA-negative fraction. The CDR3 region has the DNA TGTGCCAGCAGTAGGGACGTCCGTTCCCAAGAGACCCAGTACTTC. Translating it yields CASSRDVRSQETQYF.